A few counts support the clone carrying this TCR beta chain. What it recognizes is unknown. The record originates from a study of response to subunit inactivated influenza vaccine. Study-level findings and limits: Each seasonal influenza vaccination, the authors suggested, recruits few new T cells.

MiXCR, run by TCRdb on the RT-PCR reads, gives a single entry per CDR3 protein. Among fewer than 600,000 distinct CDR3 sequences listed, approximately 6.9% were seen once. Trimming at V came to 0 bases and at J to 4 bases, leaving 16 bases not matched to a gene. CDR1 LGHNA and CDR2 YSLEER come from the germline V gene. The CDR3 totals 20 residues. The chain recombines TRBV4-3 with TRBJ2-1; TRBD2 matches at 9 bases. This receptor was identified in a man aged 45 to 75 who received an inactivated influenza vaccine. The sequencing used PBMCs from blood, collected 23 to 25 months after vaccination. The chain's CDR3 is CASSQDYFLAGTRIYNEQFF. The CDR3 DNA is TGCGCCAGCAGCCAAGATTATTTCCTAGCGGGAACAAGAATATACAATGAGCAGTTCTTC.